The 26 T cell receptor beta chains in this list originate from one sample, sequenced in a study of CD8+ T cells in alopecia areata. In each case, RNA was isolated and then reverse transcribed into cDNA as the sequencing template. TCRdb's table, derived via immunoSEQ multiplex PCR, lists solely in-frame clones and lacks some. The sample presents about 300,000 clones, none singletons. Pooled cells of cutaneous lymph node origin were sorted on CD4, CD8alpha, NKG2D, NKG2ACE and other markers. Material for sequencing was CD4+ T cells sorted from a lymph node. All receptors derive from a C3H/HeJ mouse with alopecia areata. Strain MHC haplotype: H2-k.

This clone showed up just a few times. Gene labels here are mouse ones. Read sequence stops 4 residues before the CDR3 end, and the germline J gene provides the missing end. The chain uses TRBV5 and TRBJ2-5, with 8 bases lining up with TRBD2. CDR1 and CDR2 (germline): LGHNA, YNLKQL (reference sequence). The CDR3 has 15 residues. V lost 0 bases, J lost 3 bases, and 2 bases stayed unmatched. CDR3 bases read: TGTGCCAGCAGCCAAGATAGGACTGGGCAAGAC. This translates into CASSQDRTGQD. The full CDR3 protein is CASSQDRTGQDTQYF.

This clone occurred a few times. Gene names denote mouse genes. The read falls 4 residues short of the CDR3 end, and the missing part is taken from the germline J gene. The chain recombines TRBV5 with TRBJ2-5, with 10 bases lining up with TRBD2. CDR3 length equals 18 residues. The V segment lost 0 bases and the J segment 2 bases; nucleotides outside the gene matches: 8. The germline gives CDR1 LGHNA, CDR2 YNLKQL (reference sequence). Partial CDR3 DNA: TGTGCCAGCAGCCAAGATACGAAGGACTGGGGGAGCCAAGAC. It encodes CASSQDTKDWGSQD. The full CDR3 sequence reads CASSQDTKDWGSQDTQYF.

This clone appeared a few times. Germline and genes here are mouse. The read terminates 4 residues ahead of where the CDR3 ends, so the germline J gene completes it. J is TRBJ2-7 and V is TRBV13-2, with 8 bases lining up with TRBD1. V lost 0 bases, J lost 3 bases, and 5 bases stayed unmatched. The CDR3 is made up of 15 amino acids. Germline V lookup: CDR1 NNHNN, CDR2 SYGAGS (reference sequence). This CDR3 is CASGDAATGGYEQYF. CDR3 bases read: TGTGCCAGCGGTGATGCGGCCACAGGGGGCTAT.

Comment on this clone: Germline and genes: mouse. The read falls 4 residues short of the CDR3 end, and the missing part is taken from the germline J gene. The rearrangement uses TRBV13-1 and TRBJ2-5, with TRBD1 identical over 8 bases. The germline gives CDR1 NSHNY, CDR2 SYGAGN. There are 14 residues in the CDR3. The CDR3 DNA, read in part, is TGTGCCAGCAGTGATCAGGGGGCGGAAGAC. It encodes CASSDQGAED. The CDR3 in its entirety is CASSDQGAEDTQYF.

A few counts support this clone. These gene names are mouse names. The read ends 4 residues shy of where the CDR3 ends; the end is completed using the germline J gene. This CDR3 is also generated by other DNA sequences in the sample. The J gene is TRBJ2-7, the V gene TRBV13-1; a weak D match, TRBD2 (6 bases). This CDR3 is 13 amino acids long. Per germline, CDR1 NSHNY and CDR2 SYGAGN. This CDR3 is CASSDALGYEQYF. The CDR3 bases that were read are TGTGCCAGCAGTGATGCACTGGGTTAT.

Regarding this clone: Gene names are the mouse ones. The CDR3 end is not reached by the read, which stops 4 residues before it; the germline J gene fills it in. The same CDR3 also results from other DNA sequences found in this sample. V usage is TRBV19 and J usage is TRBJ2-3; TRBD2 matches at 14 bases. Trimming cost V 2 bases and J 3 bases; bases outside gene matches: 2. Germline loops: CDR1 FNHDT, CDR2 SITEND (reference sequence). This CDR3 has 16 amino acids. The CDR3 bases that were read are TGTGCCAGCAGTATGGGACTGGGGGGGCGAGCAGAA. The encoded protein is CASSMGLGGRAE. The CDR3, in full, reads CASSMGLGGRAETLYF. The full variable domain, with the rest looked up from reference TRBV19 and TRBJ2-3, is GGIITQTPKFLIGQEGQKLTLKCQQNFNHDTMYWYRQDSGKGLRLIYYSITENDLQKGDLSEGYDASREKKSSFSLTVTSAQKNEMAVFLCASSMGLGGRAETLYFGSGTRLTVL.

This clone was counted between two and nine times. The gene names given are mouse names. The read terminates 3 residues ahead of where the CDR3 ends, so the germline J gene completes it. The chain combines TRBV13-1 with TRBJ1-6; 11 bases line up with TRBD1. TRBJ1-6 is designated an ORF whose function remains uncertain. This CDR3 is built from 15 residues. Germline-derived CDR1 and CDR2 are NSHNY and SYGAGN. The J segment lost 9 bases and the V segment lost 2 bases, leaving 4 bases of the junction unmatched. CDR3 sequence reads: CASSDWTGGGSPLYF. Partial CDR3 DNA: TGTGCCAGCAGTGACTGGACAGGGGGCGGTTCGCCC.

This clone came up a few times. All gene names here are mouse names. Read coverage stops 4 residues before the CDR3 terminus; the germline J gene supplies the remainder. This chain joins TRBV13-3 and TRBJ1-1, with unresolved D. This CDR3 has 12 amino acids. V shed 3 bases and J shed 4 bases, with 7 bases lying between them. CDR1 is NNHDY and CDR2 is SYVADS in the germline V gene. The DNA read from the CDR3 is TGTGCCAGCAGTGCTGACATCACA. Protein sequence: CASSADIT. The whole CDR3 protein reads CASSADITEVFF.

This clone was found a few times. Genes here carry mouse names. The DNA ends 4 residues before the CDR3 does, and the rest of the CDR3 is filled in from the germline J gene. V is TRBV13-1 and J is TRBJ2-1; D is unclear. This CDR3 has 14 residues. Germline CDR1 reads NSHNY; CDR2 reads SYGAGN. V dropped 2 bases and J dropped 1 base, with 7 bases sitting between them. The covered CDR3 bases are TGTGCCAGCAGTGAATCAGTAAACTATGCT. This translates into CASSESVNYA. The full CDR3 protein is CASSESVNYAEQFF.

This clone has more than one count but fewer than ten. Gene names refer to mouse genes. Read data end 4 residues before the CDR3 end; the end is taken from the germline J gene. The V gene is TRBV13-2, the J gene TRBJ2-4; 11 bases agree with TRBD2. Germline V gene data show CDR1 as NNHNN and CDR2 as SYGAGS (reference sequence). V shed 3 bases, J shed 0 bases, and the junction held 3 bases outside the gene matches. This CDR3 has 16 residues. CDR3 protein: CASGGTGGRSQNTLYF. The DNA read from the CDR3 is TGTGCCAGCGGTGGGACTGGGGGGAGGAGTCAAAAC.

The sample holds many counts of this clone. Gene labels here are mouse ones. Read coverage stops 4 residues before the CDR3 terminus; the germline J gene supplies the remainder. Within the sample, other DNA sequences also encode this same CDR3. The V and J genes are TRBV19 and TRBJ2-5; no definite D call. V was cut by 7 bases and J by 3 bases, with 12 bases left in between. CDR3 length: 13 amino acids. Germline CDR1 reads FNHDT; CDR2 reads SITEND (reference sequence). This CDR3 is CASSRQQQDTQYF. Incomplete CDR3 DNA: TGTGCCAGCTCCCGCCAGCAACAAGAC. The full variable domain, in which reference TRBV19 and TRBJ2-5 provide the parts outside the CDR3, is GGIITQTPKFLIGQEGQKLTLKCQQNFNHDTMYWYRQDSGKGLRLIYYSITENDLQKGDLSEGYDASREKKSSFSLTVTSAQKNEMAVFLCASSRQQQDTQYFGPGTRLLVL.

About this clone itself: The gene symbols are mouse symbols. Sequencing ends 4 residues short of the CDR3 end; the germline J gene provides the rest. Other nucleotide sequences in the sample specify the same CDR3. This chain uses TRBV5 with TRBJ2-2; D remains ambiguous. The germline V gene encodes CDR1 LGHNA and CDR2 YNLKQL (reference sequence). V was clipped by 0 bases and J by 1 base, with 9 bases between them. This CDR3 has 16 amino acids. CDR3 loop: CASSQDSAGNTGQLYF. The sequenced CDR3 bases are TGTGCCAGCAGCCAAGATTCGGCAGGAAACACCGGG.

With regard to this clone: These gene names are mouse names. The sequence runs out 4 residues before the end of the CDR3; the remainder is reconstructed from the germline J gene. The chain is built from TRBV1 and TRBJ2-4; TRBD1 is a possible D gene (7 bases). The germline V gene has CDR1 NSQYPW and CDR2 LRSPGD (reference sequence). The CDR3 is 15 residues long. The V gene lost 2 bases and the J gene lost 3 bases, with 12 bases spanning the gap. CDR3 protein: CTCSAPGGRQNTLYF. CDR3 DNA (partial): TGCACCTGCAGTGCACCAGGGGGGAGGCAAAAC.

This clone was seen more than once but under ten times. The germline and genes are mouse ones. The read ends 4 residues early relative to the CDR3; the germline J gene fills the gap. The V call is TRBV17, the J call TRBJ2-5; 9 bases fit TRBD1. Germline-derived CDR1 and CDR2 are MNHDT and YYDKIL. The CDR3 has 16 residues. Partial CDR3 DNA: TGTGCTAGCAGTAGAGATCGGTACAGGGGGCGAGAC. Amino acid sequence: CASSRDRYRGRD. The entire CDR3 protein reads CASSRDRYRGRDTQYF. Using reference TRBV17 and TRBJ2-5 for the parts outside the CDR3, the full variable domain is DTTVKQNPRYKLARVGKPVNLICSQTMNHDTMYWYQKKPNQAPKLLLFYYDKILNREADTFEKFQSSRPNNSFCSLYIGSAGLEYSAMYLCASSRDRYRGRDTQYFGPGTRLLVL.

This clone was counted a few times. Mouse germline and gene names are used. The read ends 4 residues early relative to the CDR3; the germline J gene fills the gap. The genes are TRBV13-2 and TRBJ2-3; perhaps TRBD1 as D (6 bases). The CDR3 sequence is 14 residues long. Germline V CDR1 and CDR2: NNHNN, SYGAGS (reference sequence). The V end lost 5 bases, the J end lost 2 bases, and 12 bases lay between the germline ends. CDR3 bases read: TGTGCCAGCGGGCTGGGACACCTTGCAGAA. It yields the protein CASGLGHLAE. The complete CDR3 protein is CASGLGHLAETLYF.

In regard to this clone: Germline and genes: mouse. With the read ending 4 residues before the CDR3 end, the germline J gene is used to fill in that end. This chain connects TRBV29 to TRBJ1-1; no reliable D call. The CDR3 length is 14 residues. The germline V gene encodes CDR1 MSHET and CDR2 SYDVDS. CDR3 DNA, as far as it was read: TGTGCTAGCAGTTTATCGATTTCAGGAACA. Amino acids: CASSLSISGT. In full, the CDR3 reads CASSLSISGTEVFF.

This clone was observed a few times. Gene names and germline match the mouse. The DNA ends 4 residues before the CDR3 does, and the rest of the CDR3 is filled in from the germline J gene. The chain links TRBV13-3 to TRBJ2-1; D unresolved. The germline V gene encodes CDR1 NNHDY and CDR2 SYVADS. The CDR3 runs 13 residues. V lost 2 bases to trimming and J lost 2 bases, with 5 bases between them. The sequenced part of the CDR3 DNA is TGTGCCAGCAGTGACAGGCACTATGCT. Translating it yields CASSDRHYA. The complete CDR3 reads CASSDRHYAEQFF.

The table lists this clone with many counts. Genes and germline are mouse. The CDR3 extends 4 residues past the end of the read, so its final part is completed from the germline J gene. J is TRBJ2-1 and V is TRBV12-1, with 10 positions matching TRBD1. The length of the CDR3 is 16 residues. The junction had 3 bases not matched to a gene; V was cut back by 0 bases and J by 2 bases. The germline V gene has CDR1 SGHSN and CDR2 HYEKVE. CDR3 DNA (partial): TGTGCCAGCTCTCTCGAGGGGACAGGGGACTATGCT. Protein product: CASSLEGTGDYA. Given in full, the CDR3 is CASSLEGTGDYAEQFF.

On this clone itself: The gene names given are mouse names. The read ends 4 residues before the CDR3 terminus; that terminus is restored from the germline J gene. The chain carries TRBV29 and TRBJ2-1; 7 bases are shared with TRBD1. The CDR3 is 13 residues long. J was trimmed by 3 bases and V by 5 bases; bases with no gene match: 1. The germline V gene has CDR1 MSHET and CDR2 SYDVDS. CDR3: CASSNRGYAEQFF. The CDR3 DNA, read in part, is TGTGCTAGCAGTAACAGGGGCTATGCT.

This clone was detected only a few times. Germline and genes: mouse. Other DNA sequences in this specimen translate into the identical CDR3. This chain's CDR3 is CTCSAPGGYEQYF. CDR3 DNA (partial): TGCACCTGCAGTGCGCCTGGGGGCTAT. This chain uses TRBV1 with TRBJ2-7, with TRBD2 matching 7 bases. The read ends 4 residues before the CDR3 terminus; that terminus is restored from the germline J gene. This CDR3 region has 13 residues. The V gene's germline CDR1 is NSQYPW and CDR2 LRSPGD (reference sequence). After removal of 3 bases from V and 3 bases from J, the junction contained 2 bases not matched to a gene.

This clone has more than one count but fewer than ten. Gene names and germline match the mouse. The read ends 4 residues shy of where the CDR3 ends; the end is completed using the germline J gene. This sequence joins TRBV1 and TRBJ2-7, with 7 bases aligning to TRBD2. The germline V gene encodes CDR1 NSQYPW and CDR2 LRSPGD (reference sequence). The CDR3 consists of 16 residues. Here the CDR3 reads CTCSAALAGGAYEQYF. The sequenced part of the CDR3 DNA is TGCACCTGCAGTGCAGCCCTGGCTGGGGGAGCTTAT.

This clone was seen a handful of times. The gene names here belong to mouse. Sequencing ends 4 residues short of the CDR3 end; the germline J gene provides the rest. The chain is built from TRBV31 and TRBJ2-3; 9 nucleotides line up with TRBD2. The V gene end was trimmed by 1 base and the J gene end by 1 base; junction bases not matched to a gene: 6. Germline V gene sequence: CDR1 GKSSPN, CDR2 SITVG. This CDR3 region has 16 residues. The CDR3 sequence is CAWSPTGGWGAETLYF. The covered CDR3 bases are TGTGCCTGGAGTCCTACTGGGGGGTGGGGTGCAGAA.

Concerning this clone: The germline and genes are mouse ones. From the germline J gene comes the end of the CDR3, since the read stops 3 residues before it. V is TRBV19 and J is TRBJ1-6; 7 nucleotides align to TRBD1. TRBJ1-6 is assigned to the ORF class and has an uncertain function. The CDR3 totals 16 residues. The ends lost 1 base at V and 0 bases at J; junction bases unmatched: 1. Germline V gives CDR1 FNHDT, CDR2 SITEND (reference sequence). CDR3 bases read: TGTGCCAGCAGTATACGGGACAGTTCCTATAATTCGCCC. Protein product: CASSIRDSSYNSP. The CDR3 as a whole reads CASSIRDSSYNSPLYF.

Concerning this clone: Gene names and germline match the mouse. The read halts 4 residues ahead of the CDR3 end, with the missing end drawn from the germline J gene. The chain is built from TRBV5 and TRBJ1-1; 8 bases align to TRBD1. With V trimmed by 2 bases and J by 4 bases, 3 bases remained unmatched. Germline CDR1 LGHNA, CDR2 YNLKQL (reference sequence). This CDR3 is built from 14 residues. CDR3 loop: CASSQRQGSTEVFF. The sequenced part of the CDR3 DNA is TGTGCCAGCAGCCAAAGACAGGGGAGCACA.

Concerning this clone: The listed genes are named as in mouse. The CDR3 extends 4 residues past the end of the read, so its final part is completed from the germline J gene. The chain has TRBV1 and TRBJ2-1; the match to TRBD1 covers 10 bases. Germline-derived CDR1 and CDR2 are NSQYPW and LRSPGD (reference sequence). This CDR3 has 14 amino acids. The V segment lost 6 bases and the J segment 3 bases; nucleotides outside the gene matches: 2. The DNA read from the CDR3 is TGCACCTGCAGCGACAGGGGGCGCTATGCT. As protein: CTCSDRGRYA. The complete CDR3 reads CTCSDRGRYAEQFF.

This clone was seen a few times. Genes and germline come from the mouse. The CDR3 region is CASSLPGLGSYEQYF. CDR3 DNA, as far as it was read: TGTGCCAGCAGCCTTCCCGGACTGGGGTCCTAT. The chain employs TRBV19 and TRBJ2-7; TRBD2 matches at 9 bases. The read halts 4 residues ahead of the CDR3 end, with the missing end drawn from the germline J gene. Germline V gives CDR1 FNHDT, CDR2 SITEND (reference sequence). The CDR3 is made up of 15 amino acids. V trimming: 5 bases; J trimming: 1 base; junction bases outside the gene matches: 7. The full variable domain, with the rest looked up from reference TRBV19 and TRBJ2-7, is GGIITQTPKFLIGQEGQKLTLKCQQNFNHDTMYWYRQDSGKGLRLIYYSITENDLQKGDLSEGYDASREKKSSFSLTVTSAQKNEMAVFLCASSLPGLGSYEQYFGPGTRLTVL.